These T cell receptor beta chains were read from a single sample in a study of early T cells in non-severe SARS-CoV-2 infection. TCRdb independently ran MiXCR on the 5' RACE reads; one entry per CDR3 protein. The data hold approximately 90,000 distinct CDR3 sequences, with around a sixth observed a single time. Sequencing was performed on whole blood, taken at baseline. The receptors were sampled from an adult who was a healthcare worker with PCR-confirmed SARS-CoV-2 infection or an uninfected control (not recorded which). Each CDR3 is given with its conserved first and last residue. Each record gives: D gene, clone size, V gene, CDR3 length, J gene, CDR3 protein, CDR3 DNA. D genes are given only for firm matches. Clone size is shown for a subset of rows, as once, few, many or a class of expanded clone.

d_gene: TRBD2
abundance: NA
v_gene: TRBV19
len: 14
j_gene: TRBJ2-3
CDR3aa: CASRLAASTDTQYF
CDR3nt: TGTGCCAGTAGGCTAGCGGCTAGCACAGATACGCAGTATTTT

d_gene: NA
abundance: NA
v_gene: TRBV19
len: 13
j_gene: TRBJ1-3
CDR3aa: CATGPEPADTIYF
CDR3nt: TGTGCCACAGGCCCTGAACCCGCGGACACCATATATTTT

d_gene: TRBD1
abundance: NA
v_gene: TRBV11-2
len: 15
j_gene: TRBJ1-1
CDR3aa: CASSKTQGRDTEAFF
CDR3nt: TGTGCCAGCAGCAAAACACAGGGGCGGGACACTGAAGCTTTCTTT

d_gene: TRBD2
abundance: NA
v_gene: TRBV6-1
len: 16
j_gene: TRBJ2-7
CDR3aa: CASSVTSVQSSYEQYF
CDR3nt: TGTGCCAGCAGTGTCACTAGCGTCCAGAGCTCCTACGAGCAGTACTTC

d_gene: TRBD2
abundance: NA
v_gene: TRBV14
len: 14
j_gene: TRBJ2-1
CDR3aa: CASATLAGNNEQFF
CDR3nt: TGTGCCAGCGCCACTCTAGCGGGGAACAATGAGCAGTTCTTC

d_gene: NA
abundance: NA
v_gene: TRBV12-3/TRBV12-4
len: 14
j_gene: TRBJ1-1
CDR3aa: CASKPDRIGTEAFF
CDR3nt: TGTGCCAGCAAACCCGACAGAATCGGCACTGAAGCTTTCTTT

d_gene: NA
abundance: few
v_gene: TRBV27
len: 15
j_gene: TRBJ1-5
CDR3aa: CASSPLQVGGQPQHF
CDR3nt: TGTGCCAGCAGTCCCCTACAGGTAGGGGGTCAGCCCCAGCATTTT

d_gene: NA
abundance: few
v_gene: TRBV5-1
len: 14
j_gene: TRBJ2-7
CDR3aa: CASSLMEVGYEQYF
CDR3nt: TGCGCCAGCAGCTTGATGGAAGTCGGCTACGAGCAGTACTTC

d_gene: NA
abundance: many
v_gene: TRBV5-5
len: 12
j_gene: TRBJ1-1
CDR3aa: CASSRLSAEAFF
CDR3nt: TGTGCCAGCAGCAGATTATCCGCTGAAGCTTTCTTT

d_gene: NA
abundance: few
v_gene: TRBV20-1
len: 14
j_gene: TRBJ2-4
CDR3aa: CSASEAGNIDIQYF
CDR3nt: TGCAGTGCTAGCGAGGCGGGTAACATTGACATTCAGTACTTC

d_gene: TRBD2
abundance: few
v_gene: TRBV6-2/TRBV6-3
len: 17
j_gene: TRBJ2-5
CDR3aa: CASSPLPVAGLQETQYF
CDR3nt: TGTGCCAGCAGTCCCCTCCCCGTAGCGGGACTACAAGAGACCCAGTACTTC

d_gene: TRBD2
abundance: NA
v_gene: TRBV28
len: 18
j_gene: TRBJ2-5
CDR3aa: CASNTRTSGSGTQETQYF
CDR3nt: TGTGCCAGCAATACTAGGACTAGCGGGAGTGGTACCCAAGAGACCCAGTACTTC

d_gene: NA
abundance: NA
v_gene: TRBV6-5
len: 14
j_gene: TRBJ2-3
CDR3aa: CASSRSGSTDTQYF
CDR3nt: TGTGCCAGCAGCCGCAGCGGCAGCACAGATACGCAGTATTTT

d_gene: NA
abundance: few
v_gene: TRBV21-1
len: 11
j_gene: TRBJ1-5
CDR3aa: CASTRLIPQHF
CDR3nt: TGTGCCAGCACCCGTCTAATACCCCAGCATTTT

d_gene: TRBD2
abundance: NA
v_gene: TRBV15
len: 13
j_gene: TRBJ2-1
CDR3aa: CATSAGDKNEQFF
CDR3nt: TGTGCCACCAGCGCGGGAGATAAGAATGAGCAGTTCTTC

d_gene: TRBD1
abundance: many
v_gene: TRBV7-3
len: 14
j_gene: TRBJ2-3
CDR3aa: CASSTGQYTDTQYF
CDR3nt: TGTGCCAGCAGTACGGGACAGTACACAGATACGCAGTATTTT

d_gene: NA
abundance: NA
v_gene: TRBV12-3/TRBV12-4
len: 12
j_gene: TRBJ2-3
CDR3aa: CASSLTWDTQYF
CDR3nt: TGTGCCAGCAGTTTAACTTGGGATACGCAGTATTTT

d_gene: TRBD1
abundance: NA
v_gene: TRBV12-3/TRBV12-4
len: 13
j_gene: TRBJ1-1
CDR3aa: CASRDREDTEAFF
CDR3nt: TGTGCCAGCAGGGACAGGGAGGACACTGAAGCTTTCTTT

d_gene: NA
abundance: NA
v_gene: TRBV5-1
len: 15
j_gene: TRBJ2-1
CDR3aa: CASSYGTSSYNEQFF
CDR3nt: TGCGCCAGCAGCTACGGGACAAGCTCCTACAATGAGCAGTTCTTC

d_gene: NA
abundance: few
v_gene: TRBV5-4
len: 16
j_gene: TRBJ1-2
CDR3aa: CASSLETGRVNYGYTF
CDR3nt: TGTGCCAGCAGCTTGGAAACAGGTCGCGTGAACTATGGCTACACCTTC

d_gene: NA
abundance: many
v_gene: TRBV11-2
len: 12
j_gene: TRBJ2-2
CDR3aa: CASSPIPPALFF
CDR3nt: TGTGCCAGCAGCCCGATCCCCCCAGCCCTGTTTTTT

d_gene: NA
abundance: NA
v_gene: TRBV6-2/TRBV6-3
len: 12
j_gene: TRBJ2-3
CDR3aa: CASMDHTDTQYF
CDR3nt: TGTGCCAGCATGGACCACACAGATACGCAGTATTTT

d_gene: NA
abundance: many
v_gene: TRBV10-2
len: 17
j_gene: TRBJ2-2
CDR3aa: CASSDITASQGTGELFF
CDR3nt: TGCGCCAGCAGTGATATTACCGCCTCTCAGGGCACCGGGGAGCTGTTTTTT

d_gene: TRBD1
abundance: many
v_gene: TRBV12-3/TRBV12-4
len: 14
j_gene: TRBJ1-1
CDR3aa: CASSPGTVNTEAFF
CDR3nt: TGTGCCAGCAGTCCCGGGACAGTGAACACTGAAGCTTTCTTT

d_gene: NA
abundance: NA
v_gene: TRBV7-9
len: 14
j_gene: TRBJ1-1
CDR3aa: CASSAGVRNTEAFF
CDR3nt: TGTGCCAGCAGCGCGGGGGTAAGGAACACTGAAGCTTTCTTT

d_gene: NA
abundance: NA
v_gene: TRBV3-1
len: 16
j_gene: TRBJ2-3
CDR3aa: CASSQEGTKNTDTQYF
CDR3nt: TGTGCCAGCAGCCAAGAGGGGACAAAGAACACAGATACGCAGTATTTT

d_gene: NA
abundance: NA
v_gene: TRBV6-1
len: 12
j_gene: TRBJ2-7
CDR3aa: CASSTYSYEQYF
CDR3nt: TGTGCCAGCAGTACTTACTCCTACGAGCAGTACTTC

d_gene: TRBD1
abundance: NA
v_gene: TRBV12-3/TRBV12-4
len: 16
j_gene: TRBJ2-2
CDR3aa: CASSFLPGGAIGELFF
CDR3nt: TGTGCCAGCAGTTTTCTTCCAGGGGGCGCGATCGGGGAGCTGTTTTTT

d_gene: NA
abundance: many
v_gene: TRBV28
len: 13
j_gene: TRBJ2-3
CDR3aa: CASSMGGTDTQYF
CDR3nt: TGTGCCAGCAGTATGGGAGGCACAGATACGCAGTATTTT

d_gene: TRBD1
abundance: NA
v_gene: TRBV6-6
len: 13
j_gene: TRBJ1-2
CDR3aa: CASTRGANYGYTF
CDR3nt: TGTGCCAGCACCAGGGGGGCTAACTATGGCTACACCTTC

d_gene: TRBD2
abundance: NA
v_gene: TRBV6-5
len: 14
j_gene: TRBJ2-5
CDR3aa: CASSGLGGQETQYF
CDR3nt: TGTGCCAGCAGCGGACTGGGGGGGCAAGAGACCCAGTACTTC

d_gene: NA
abundance: many
v_gene: TRBV27
len: 13
j_gene: TRBJ2-5
CDR3aa: CASKTGYFGTQYF
CDR3nt: TGTGCCAGCAAAACAGGGTACTTCGGGACCCAGTACTTC

d_gene: NA
abundance: many
v_gene: TRBV9
len: 15
j_gene: TRBJ2-7
CDR3aa: CASSASGEVSYEQYF
CDR3nt: TGTGCCAGCAGCGCCTCAGGAGAGGTATCGTACGAGCAGTACTTC

d_gene: TRBD2
abundance: few
v_gene: TRBV6-6
len: 13
j_gene: TRBJ2-4
CDR3aa: CASSTGTRTIQYF
CDR3nt: TGTGCCAGCAGTACCGGGACTAGGACGATTCAGTACTTC

d_gene: TRBD1
abundance: few
v_gene: TRBV18
len: 15
j_gene: TRBJ1-2
CDR3aa: CASSPGQDPNYGYTF
CDR3nt: TGTGCCAGCTCACCGGGACAGGACCCTAACTATGGCTACACCTTC

d_gene: NA
abundance: few
v_gene: TRBV12-3/TRBV12-4
len: 13
j_gene: TRBJ2-5
CDR3aa: CASSYGREETQYF
CDR3nt: TGTGCCAGCAGTTACGGACGGGAAGAGACCCAGTACTTC

d_gene: TRBD2
abundance: NA
v_gene: TRBV12-3/TRBV12-4
len: 18
j_gene: TRBJ2-1
CDR3aa: CASNSRGLATDPYNEQFF
CDR3nt: TGTGCCAGCAACTCGAGGGGACTAGCAACCGATCCCTACAATGAGCAGTTCTTC

d_gene: TRBD1
abundance: many
v_gene: TRBV28
len: 16
j_gene: TRBJ1-5
CDR3aa: CASTRDRYAGNQPQHF
CDR3nt: TGTGCCAGCACACGGGACAGGTACGCGGGCAATCAGCCCCAGCATTTT

d_gene: NA
abundance: few
v_gene: TRBV4-3
len: 15
j_gene: TRBJ2-1
CDR3aa: CASSQAEGSFNEQFF
CDR3nt: TGCGCCAGCAGCCAAGCGGAGGGCAGCTTCAATGAGCAGTTCTTC

d_gene: NA
abundance: few
v_gene: TRBV7-6
len: 16
j_gene: TRBJ2-3
CDR3aa: CASSLETRGGTDTQYF
CDR3nt: TGTGCCAGCAGCTTAGAGACCAGGGGGGGCACAGATACGCAGTATTTT

d_gene: NA
abundance: many
v_gene: TRBV30
len: 11
j_gene: TRBJ1-1
CDR3aa: CAWTVNTEAFF
CDR3nt: TGTGCCTGGACAGTGAACACTGAAGCTTTCTTT

d_gene: NA
abundance: NA
v_gene: TRBV29-1
len: 14
j_gene: TRBJ2-1
CDR3aa: CSVMDKSSYNEQFF
CDR3nt: TGCAGCGTGATGGACAAGAGCTCCTACAATGAGCAGTTCTTC

d_gene: NA
abundance: NA
v_gene: TRBV28
len: 14
j_gene: TRBJ2-2
CDR3aa: CASTPLGNTGELFF
CDR3nt: TGTGCCAGTACACCCCTGGGGAACACCGGGGAGCTGTTTTTT

d_gene: TRBD1
abundance: many
v_gene: TRBV2
len: 14
j_gene: TRBJ2-1
CDR3aa: CASRGTGGRNEQFF
CDR3nt: TGTGCCAGCAGGGGGACAGGGGGCCGCAATGAGCAGTTCTTC

d_gene: NA
abundance: NA
v_gene: TRBV11-2
len: 12
j_gene: TRBJ2-1
CDR3aa: CASMTSYNEQFF
CDR3nt: TGTGCCAGCATGACCTCCTACAATGAGCAGTTCTTC

d_gene: NA
abundance: few
v_gene: TRBV7-8
len: 13
j_gene: TRBJ1-1
CDR3aa: CASSAGRGTEAFF
CDR3nt: TGTGCCAGCAGCGCAGGCAGGGGCACTGAAGCTTTCTTT

d_gene: NA
abundance: NA
v_gene: TRBV20-1
len: 10
j_gene: TRBJ2-7
CDR3aa: CSATGQGDYF
CDR3nt: TGCAGTGCCACAGGGCAGGGAGACTACTTC

d_gene: TRBD2
abundance: NA
v_gene: TRBV12-3/TRBV12-4
len: 15
j_gene: TRBJ2-3
CDR3aa: CASSATSGYTDTQYF
CDR3nt: TGTGCCAGCAGTGCGACTAGCGGGTACACAGATACGCAGTATTTT

d_gene: NA
abundance: NA
v_gene: TRBV20-1
len: 11
j_gene: TRBJ2-7
CDR3aa: CSARLGLEQYF
CDR3nt: TGCAGTGCTAGATTGGGGTTGGAACAGTACTTC

d_gene: NA
abundance: few
v_gene: TRBV6-5
len: 11
j_gene: TRBJ2-7
CDR3aa: CASGAPYEQYF
CDR3nt: TGTGCCAGCGGGGCCCCCTACGAGCAGTACTTC

d_gene: TRBD1
abundance: NA
v_gene: TRBV20-1
len: 15
j_gene: TRBJ2-7
CDR3aa: CSARDLQGARYEQYF
CDR3nt: TGCAGTGCTAGAGATCTACAGGGGGCGCGGTACGAGCAGTACTTC

d_gene: NA
abundance: few
v_gene: TRBV7-2
len: 17
j_gene: TRBJ2-7
CDR3aa: CASSPSRGLELPYEQYF
CDR3nt: TGTGCCAGCAGCCCATCTCGGGGCCTCGAATTACCCTACGAGCAGTACTTC